The following is a T cell receptor beta chain sequence with its context. The antigen remains unidentified. In the PCR, 60 Vbeta and 13 Jbeta primers were used. Using immunoSEQ multiplex PCR, the repertoire was profiled, and TCRdb retains in-frame clones only, with some absent. Among under 150,000 clones listed, 8.5% to 10% were seen once. This record belongs to a study of cytomegalovirus exposure and HLA in healthy donors. The donors were healthy bone marrow donors. Overall study findings and caveats: Later analysis reportedly placed an Asian-associated ancestry cluster below the roughly 700-donor mean in N-insertions.

The germline V gene encodes CDR1 SGHNT and CDR2 YENEEA. The CDR3 totals 14 residues. V shed 11 bases, J shed 7 bases, and the junction held 13 bases outside the gene matches. The sequence was collected from a man aged 25-40 years in good health and CMV-seronegative. Material: PBMCs. The rearrangement joins TRBV11-3 to TRBJ2-1, with 8 bases matching TRBD1. This CDR3 is CAARPGQVWNEQFF. The CDR3, as DNA: TGTGCCGCAAGGCCGGGACAGGTCTGGAATGAGCAGTTCTTC.